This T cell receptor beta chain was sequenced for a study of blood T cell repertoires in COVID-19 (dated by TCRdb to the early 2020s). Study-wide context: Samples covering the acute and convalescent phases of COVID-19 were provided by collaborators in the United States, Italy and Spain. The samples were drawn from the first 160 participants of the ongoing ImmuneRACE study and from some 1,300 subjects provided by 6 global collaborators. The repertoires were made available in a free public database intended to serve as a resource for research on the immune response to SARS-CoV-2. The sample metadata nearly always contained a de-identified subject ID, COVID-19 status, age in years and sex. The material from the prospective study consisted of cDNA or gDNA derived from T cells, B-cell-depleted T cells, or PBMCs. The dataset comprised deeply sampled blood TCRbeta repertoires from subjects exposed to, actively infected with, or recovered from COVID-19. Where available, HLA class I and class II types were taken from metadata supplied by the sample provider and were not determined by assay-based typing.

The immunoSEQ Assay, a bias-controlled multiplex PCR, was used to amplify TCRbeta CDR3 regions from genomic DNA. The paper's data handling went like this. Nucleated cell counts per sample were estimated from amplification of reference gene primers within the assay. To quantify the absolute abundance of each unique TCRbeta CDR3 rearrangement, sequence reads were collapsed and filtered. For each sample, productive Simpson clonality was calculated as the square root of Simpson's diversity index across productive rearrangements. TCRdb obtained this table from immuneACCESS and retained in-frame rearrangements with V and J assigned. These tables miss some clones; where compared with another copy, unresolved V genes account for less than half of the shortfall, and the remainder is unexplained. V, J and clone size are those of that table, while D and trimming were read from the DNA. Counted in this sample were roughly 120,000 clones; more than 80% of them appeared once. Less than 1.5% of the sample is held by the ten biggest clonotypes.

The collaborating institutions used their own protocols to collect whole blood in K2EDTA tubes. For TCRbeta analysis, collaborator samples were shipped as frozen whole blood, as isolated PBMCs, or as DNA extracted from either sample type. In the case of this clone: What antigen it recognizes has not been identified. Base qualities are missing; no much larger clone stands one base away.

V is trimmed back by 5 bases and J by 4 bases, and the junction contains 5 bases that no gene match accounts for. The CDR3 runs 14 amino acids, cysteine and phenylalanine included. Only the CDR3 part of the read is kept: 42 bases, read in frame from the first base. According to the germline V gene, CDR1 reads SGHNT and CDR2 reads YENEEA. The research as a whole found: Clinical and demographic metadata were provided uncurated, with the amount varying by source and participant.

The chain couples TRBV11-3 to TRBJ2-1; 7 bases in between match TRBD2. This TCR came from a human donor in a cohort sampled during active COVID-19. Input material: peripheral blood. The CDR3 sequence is CASSGGTTYNEQFF. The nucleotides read TGTGCCAGCAGCGGGGGGACTACTTACAATGAGCAGTTCTTC.